This TCR beta chain was observed in a study of T-cell reconstitution after alpha-beta-depleted transplantation in children (dated by TCRdb to the mid-2010s). A note on the overall study: Using TCR repertoire profiling, the study followed T-cell immune reconstitution in a quantitative way in children after TCRalphabeta/CD19-depleted allogeneic hematopoietic cell transplantation. Overall study results and their limits: The high TCRbeta diversity at day 60 in some patients was ascribed to recipient T cells and intrathymic progenitors that had survived conditioning. The frequencies of hyperexpanded clones fell over the following months, and after one year, T-cell counts and TCRbeta diversity were mostly attributed to newly produced T cells. Apparently early alphabetaT-cell count recovery about two months after transplant reportedly relied on only several hundred rapidly expanded clones derived from non-depleted graft cells.

The method was PCR. The instrument given in TCRdb is Illumina HiSeq 2500. TCR libraries were prepared with molecular barcoding, using unique molecular identifiers to normalize TCRbeta repertoire quantification. TCRdb handled the public reads itself, with Q25 trimming in fastp and clone calling in MiXCR, and kept productive beta chains. Each entry is one CDR3 protein sequence, shown with its most common DNA and genes. This sample comprises about 150,000 distinct CDR3 sequences, about 9% of them detected only once. Of the sample, over 15% falls within the top ten clones. The intended sense of this specimen's treatment or condition label: allogeneic hematopoietic cell transplantation with graft depleted of TCRalphabeta T cells and CD19 B cells. The transplant recipients were children given TCRalphabeta/CD19-depleted allogeneic hematopoietic cell grafts. In this sample, this clonotype turned up many times. Its antigen is currently not known. No base qualities exist here, and no much larger clone lies one base off it.

Spanning cysteine to phenylalanine, the CDR3 consists of 12 amino acids. Of all the DNA, just the CDR3 is kept, 36 bases in frame from base 1. V and J lose 2 bases and 8 bases, and a span of 8 bases separates them. The germline V gene provides CDR1 SGHRS and CDR2 YFSETQ. The source is a female patient aged 2-9 years who had a stem cell transplant for congenital amegakaryocytic thrombocytopenia, so the T cells may come from the graft donor. The sequences come from PBMCs, mostly from graft donor cells, collected 180 days after TCRalphabeta/CD19-depleted stem cell transplant. This chain is built from TRBV5-1 and TRBJ2-1; a confident D gene designation cannot be given. The DNA sequence follows: TGCGCCAGCAGCTTAGGTATTGATGAGCAGTTCTTC. Its translation is CASSLGIDEQFF.